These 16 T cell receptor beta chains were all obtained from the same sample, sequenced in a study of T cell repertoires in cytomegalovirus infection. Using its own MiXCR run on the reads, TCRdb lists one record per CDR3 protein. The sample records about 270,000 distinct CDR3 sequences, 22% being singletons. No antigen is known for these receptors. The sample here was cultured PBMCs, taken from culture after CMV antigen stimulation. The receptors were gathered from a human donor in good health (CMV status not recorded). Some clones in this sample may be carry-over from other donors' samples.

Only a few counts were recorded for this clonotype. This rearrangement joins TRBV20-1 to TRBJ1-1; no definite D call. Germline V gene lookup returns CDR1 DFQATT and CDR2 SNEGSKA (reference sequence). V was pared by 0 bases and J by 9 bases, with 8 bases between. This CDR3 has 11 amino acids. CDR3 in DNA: TGCAGTGCTAGAGATGGGATCCAAGCTTTCTTT. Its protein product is CSARDGIQAFF.

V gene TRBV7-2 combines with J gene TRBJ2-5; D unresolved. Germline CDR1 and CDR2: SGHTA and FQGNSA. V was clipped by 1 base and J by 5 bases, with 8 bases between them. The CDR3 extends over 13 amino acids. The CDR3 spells CASSLVYSETQYF. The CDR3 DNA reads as TGTGCCAGCAGCTTAGTGTATTCGGAGACCCAGTACTTC.

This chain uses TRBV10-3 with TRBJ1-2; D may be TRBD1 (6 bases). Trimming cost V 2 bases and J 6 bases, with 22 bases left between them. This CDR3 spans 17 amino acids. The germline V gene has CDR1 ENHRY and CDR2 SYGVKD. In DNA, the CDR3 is TGTGCCATCAGTGAGGGACAGCGTCAAAGCACACGGGATGGCTACACCTTC. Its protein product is CAISEGQRQSTRDGYTF.

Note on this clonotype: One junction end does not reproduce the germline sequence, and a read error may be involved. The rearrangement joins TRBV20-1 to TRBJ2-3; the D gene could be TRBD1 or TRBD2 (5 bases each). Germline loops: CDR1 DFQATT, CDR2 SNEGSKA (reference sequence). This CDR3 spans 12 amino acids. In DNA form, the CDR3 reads TGCAGTACTAGAGTAGGGGCAGATACGCAGTATTTT. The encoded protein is CSTRVGADTQYF.

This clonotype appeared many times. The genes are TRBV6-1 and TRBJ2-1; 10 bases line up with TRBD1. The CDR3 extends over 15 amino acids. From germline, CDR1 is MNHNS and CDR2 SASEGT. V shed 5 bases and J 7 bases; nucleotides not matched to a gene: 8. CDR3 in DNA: TGTGCCAGCAGTTCCACGGGACAGGGGAGGAATGAGCAGTTCTTC. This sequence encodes CASSSTGQGRNEQFF.

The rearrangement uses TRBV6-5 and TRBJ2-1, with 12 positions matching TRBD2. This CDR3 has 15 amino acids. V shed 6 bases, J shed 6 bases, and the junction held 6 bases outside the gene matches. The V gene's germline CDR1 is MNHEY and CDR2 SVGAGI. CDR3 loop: CASRPGLAGINEQFF. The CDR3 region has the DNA TGTGCCAGCAGGCCCGGACTAGCGGGAATCAATGAGCAGTTCTTC.

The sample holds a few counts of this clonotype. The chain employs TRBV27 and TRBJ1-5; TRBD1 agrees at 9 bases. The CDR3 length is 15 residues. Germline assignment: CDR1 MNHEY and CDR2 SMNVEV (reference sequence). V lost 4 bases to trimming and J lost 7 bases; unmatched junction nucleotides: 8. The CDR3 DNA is TGTGCCAGCAGTTGGGGACAGGGCCTCGAGCAGCCCCAGCATTTT. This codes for CASSWGQGLEQPQHF.

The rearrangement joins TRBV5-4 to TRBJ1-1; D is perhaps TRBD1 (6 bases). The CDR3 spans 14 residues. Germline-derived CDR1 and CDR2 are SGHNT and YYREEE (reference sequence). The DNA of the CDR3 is TGTGCGGTGCTGTCAAAAGGGGGGGGCACTGAAGCTTTCTTT. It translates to CAVLSKGGGTEAFF.

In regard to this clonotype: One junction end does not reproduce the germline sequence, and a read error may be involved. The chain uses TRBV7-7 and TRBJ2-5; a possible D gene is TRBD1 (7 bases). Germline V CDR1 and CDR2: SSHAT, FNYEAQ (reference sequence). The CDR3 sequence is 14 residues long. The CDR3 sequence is CASSYRGGIETQYF. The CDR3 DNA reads TGTGCTAGCAGCTACAGGGGCGGGATAGAGACCCAGTACTTC. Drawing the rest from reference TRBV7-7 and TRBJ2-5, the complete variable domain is GAGVSQSPRYKVTKRGQDVTLRCDPISSHATLYWYQQALGQGPEFLTYFNYEAQPDKSGLPSDRFSAERPEGSISTLTIQRTEQRDSAMYRCASSYRGGIETQYFGPGTRLLVL.

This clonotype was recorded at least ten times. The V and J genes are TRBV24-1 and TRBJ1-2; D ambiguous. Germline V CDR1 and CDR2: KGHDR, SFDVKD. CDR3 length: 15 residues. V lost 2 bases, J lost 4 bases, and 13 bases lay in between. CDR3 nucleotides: TGTGCCACCAGTGATTCGACATTCCTAGGCTATGGCTACACCTTC. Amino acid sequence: CATSDSTFLGYGYTF.

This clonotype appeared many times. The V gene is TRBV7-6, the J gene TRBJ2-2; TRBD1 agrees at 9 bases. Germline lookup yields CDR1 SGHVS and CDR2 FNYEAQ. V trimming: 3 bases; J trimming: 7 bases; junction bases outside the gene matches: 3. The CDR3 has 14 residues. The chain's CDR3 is CASSLGQGGGELFF. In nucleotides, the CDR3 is TGTGCCAGCAGCTTGGGACAGGGCGGCGGGGAGCTGTTTTTT.

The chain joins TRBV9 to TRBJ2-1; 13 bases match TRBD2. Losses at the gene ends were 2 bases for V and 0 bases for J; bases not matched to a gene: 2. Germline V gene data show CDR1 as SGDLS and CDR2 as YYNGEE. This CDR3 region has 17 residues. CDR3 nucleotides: TGTGCCAGCAGCGTTTGGACTAGCGGGAGCTCCTACAATGAGCAGTTCTTC. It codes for CASSVWTSGSSYNEQFF.

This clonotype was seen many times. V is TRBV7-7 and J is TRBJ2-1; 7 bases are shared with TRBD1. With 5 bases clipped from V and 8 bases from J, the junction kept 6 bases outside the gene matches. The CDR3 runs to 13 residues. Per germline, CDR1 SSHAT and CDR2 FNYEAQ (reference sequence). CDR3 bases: TGTGCCAGCAGCCAGGATCAGGGGGATGAGCAGTTCTTC. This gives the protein CASSQDQGDEQFF.

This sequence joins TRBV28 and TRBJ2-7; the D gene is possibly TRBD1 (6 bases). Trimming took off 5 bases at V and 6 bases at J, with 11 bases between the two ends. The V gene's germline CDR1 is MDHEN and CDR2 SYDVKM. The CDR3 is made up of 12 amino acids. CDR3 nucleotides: TGTGCCAGCAGTCCAACAGGGACCGAGCAGTACTTC. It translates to CASSPTGTEQYF.

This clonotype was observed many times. CDR3 protein: CASSLAGIDTEAFF. CDR3 DNA sequence: TGTGCCAGCAGCTTAGCCGGCATCGACACTGAAGCTTTCTTT. This chain uses TRBV7-2 with TRBJ1-1; D is uncertain. Trimming cost V 0 bases and J 3 bases, with 8 bases left between them. The germline gives CDR1 SGHTA, CDR2 FQGNSA. CDR3 size: 14 residues.

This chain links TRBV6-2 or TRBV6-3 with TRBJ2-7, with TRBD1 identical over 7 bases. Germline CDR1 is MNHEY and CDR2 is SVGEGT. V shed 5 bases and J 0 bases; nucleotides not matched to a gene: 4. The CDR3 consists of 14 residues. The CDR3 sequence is CASSVRDSSYEQYV. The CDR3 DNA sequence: TGTGCCAGCAGTGTCCGGGACAGCTCCTACGAGCAGTACGTC.